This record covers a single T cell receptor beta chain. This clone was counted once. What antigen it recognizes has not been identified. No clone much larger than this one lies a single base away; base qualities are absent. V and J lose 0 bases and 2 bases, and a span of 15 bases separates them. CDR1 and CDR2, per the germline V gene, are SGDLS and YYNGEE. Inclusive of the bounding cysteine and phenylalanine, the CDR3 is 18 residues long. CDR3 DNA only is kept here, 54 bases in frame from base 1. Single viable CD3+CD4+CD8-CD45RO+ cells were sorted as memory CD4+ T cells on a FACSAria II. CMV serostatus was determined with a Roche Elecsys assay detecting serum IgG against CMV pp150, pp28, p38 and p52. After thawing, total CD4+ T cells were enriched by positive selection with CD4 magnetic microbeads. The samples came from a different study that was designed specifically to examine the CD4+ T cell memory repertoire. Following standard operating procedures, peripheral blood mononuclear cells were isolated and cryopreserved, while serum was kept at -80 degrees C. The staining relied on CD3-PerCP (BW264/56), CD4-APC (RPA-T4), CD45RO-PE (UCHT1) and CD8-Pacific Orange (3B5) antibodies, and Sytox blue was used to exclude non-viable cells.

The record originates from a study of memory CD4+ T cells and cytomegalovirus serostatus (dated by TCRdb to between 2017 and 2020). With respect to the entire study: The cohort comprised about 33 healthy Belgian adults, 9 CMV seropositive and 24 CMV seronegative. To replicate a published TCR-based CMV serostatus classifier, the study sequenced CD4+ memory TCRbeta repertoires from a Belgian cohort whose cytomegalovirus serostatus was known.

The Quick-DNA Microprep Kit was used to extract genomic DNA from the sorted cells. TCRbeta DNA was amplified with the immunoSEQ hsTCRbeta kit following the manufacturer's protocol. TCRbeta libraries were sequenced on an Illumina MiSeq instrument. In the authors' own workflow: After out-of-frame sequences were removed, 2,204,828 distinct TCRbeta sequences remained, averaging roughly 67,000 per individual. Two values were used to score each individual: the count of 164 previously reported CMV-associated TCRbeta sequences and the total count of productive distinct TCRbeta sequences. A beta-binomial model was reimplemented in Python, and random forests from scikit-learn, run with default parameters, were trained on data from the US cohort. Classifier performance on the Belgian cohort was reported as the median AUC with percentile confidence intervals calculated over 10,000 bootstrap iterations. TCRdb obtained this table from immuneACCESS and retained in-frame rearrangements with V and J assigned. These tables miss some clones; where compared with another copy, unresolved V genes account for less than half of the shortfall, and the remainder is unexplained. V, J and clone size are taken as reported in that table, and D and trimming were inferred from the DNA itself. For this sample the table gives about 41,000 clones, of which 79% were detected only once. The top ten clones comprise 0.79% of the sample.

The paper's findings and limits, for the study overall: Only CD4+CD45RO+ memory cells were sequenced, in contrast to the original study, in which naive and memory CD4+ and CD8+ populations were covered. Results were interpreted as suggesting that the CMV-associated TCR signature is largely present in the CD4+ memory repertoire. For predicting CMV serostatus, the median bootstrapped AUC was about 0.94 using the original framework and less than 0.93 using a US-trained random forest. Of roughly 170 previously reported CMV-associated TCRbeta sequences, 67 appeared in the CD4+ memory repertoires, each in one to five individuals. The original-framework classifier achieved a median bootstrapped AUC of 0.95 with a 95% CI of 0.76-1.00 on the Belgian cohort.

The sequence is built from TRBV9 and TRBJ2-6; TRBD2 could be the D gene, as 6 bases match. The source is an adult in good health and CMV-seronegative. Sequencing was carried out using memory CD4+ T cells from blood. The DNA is TGTGCCAGCAGCGTAGGGGCGGAGGGTGGGACTGGGGCCAACGTCCTGACTTTC. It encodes CASSVGAEGGTGANVLTF.